The clone carrying this T cell receptor (beta chain) was seen ten or more times. What it binds is unknown. MiXCR, applied by TCRdb to the RT-PCR reads, yields one record per CDR3 protein. The table records 280,000 or so distinct CDR3 sequences, less than 25% of them present only once. The CDR3 consists of 13 residues. The germline V and J ends were trimmed by 1 base and 4 bases, with 7 bases remaining between them. Germline CDR1 reads DFQATT; CDR2 reads SNEGSKA (reference sequence). These data belong to a study of response to subunit inactivated influenza vaccine. General observations from the study: The authors offered the suggestion that each seasonal influenza vaccination recruits few new T cells.

V usage is TRBV20-1 and J usage is TRBJ1-4; D gene ambiguous. The sequenced sample was PBMCs from blood, obtained around 22 months after vaccination. This sequence was found in a man between 45 and 75 years old who received an inactivated influenza vaccine. The chain's CDR3 is CSARGRINEKLFF. CDR3 in DNA: TGCAGTGCTAGAGGACGGATTAATGAAAAACTGTTTTTT.